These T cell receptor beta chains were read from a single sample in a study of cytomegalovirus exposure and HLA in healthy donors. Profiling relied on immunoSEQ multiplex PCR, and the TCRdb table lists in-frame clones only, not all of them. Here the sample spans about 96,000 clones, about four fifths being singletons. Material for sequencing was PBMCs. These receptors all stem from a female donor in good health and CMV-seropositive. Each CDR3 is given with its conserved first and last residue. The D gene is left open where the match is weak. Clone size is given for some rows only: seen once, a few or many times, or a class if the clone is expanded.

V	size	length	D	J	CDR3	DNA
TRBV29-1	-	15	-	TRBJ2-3	CSVEGTTGNTDTQYF	TGCAGCGTTGAAGGAACAACAGGGAACACAGATACGCAGTATTTT
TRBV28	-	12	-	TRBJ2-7	CASSFGQREQYF	TGTGCCAGCAGTTTTGGACAGCGCGAGCAGTACTTC
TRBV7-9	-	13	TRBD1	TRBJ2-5	CASSRTGVETQYF	TGTGCCAGCAGCAGGACAGGGGTAGAGACCCAGTACTTC
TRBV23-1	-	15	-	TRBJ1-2	CASSQYPRRDYGYTF	TGCGCCAGCAGTCAGTACCCTCGTCGAGATTATGGCTACACCTTC
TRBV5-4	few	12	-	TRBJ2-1	CASSFGVNEQFF	TGTGCCAGCAGCTTTGGAGTGAATGAGCAGTTCTTC
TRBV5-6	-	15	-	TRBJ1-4	CASSYRRFLDEKLFF	TGTGCCAGCAGCTATCGCCGGTTTTTGGATGAAAAACTGTTTTTT
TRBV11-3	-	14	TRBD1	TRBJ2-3	CASSSDRVTDTQYF	TGTGCCAGCAGCTCCGACAGGGTCACAGATACGCAGTATTTT
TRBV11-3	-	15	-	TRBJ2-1	CASSLASSSYNEQFF	TGTGCCAGCAGCTTAGCCTCCAGCTCCTACAATGAGCAGTTCTTC
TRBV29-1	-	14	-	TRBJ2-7	CSVAMAGGSYEQYF	TGCAGCGTTGCAATGGCAGGAGGATCTTACGAGCAGTACTTC
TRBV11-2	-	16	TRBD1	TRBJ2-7	CASSPVGGQGRYEQYF	TGTGCCAGCAGCCCAGTAGGAGGACAGGGACGATACGAGCAGTACTTC
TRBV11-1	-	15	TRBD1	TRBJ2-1	CASSLVVTGVDEQFF	TGTGCCAGCAGCTTAGTCGTGACAGGGGTGGATGAGCAGTTCTTC
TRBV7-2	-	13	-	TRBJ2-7	CASSFTTDYEQYF	TGTGCCAGCAGCTTTACGACAGACTACGAGCAGTACTTC
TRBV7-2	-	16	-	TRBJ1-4	CASSPPNSNNREKLFF	TGTGCCAGCAGCCCCCCGAACAGTAATAATCGTGAAAAACTGTTTTTT
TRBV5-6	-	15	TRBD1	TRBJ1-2	CASSPGQGVGYGYTF	TGTGCCAGCAGCCCGGGACAGGGCGTAGGCTATGGCTACACCTTC
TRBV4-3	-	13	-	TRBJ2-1	CASSQSGGNEQFF	TGCGCCAGCAGCCAGAGTGGGGGGAATGAGCAGTTCTTC
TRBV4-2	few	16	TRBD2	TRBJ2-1	CASSQSGTSGIIEQFF	TGTGCCAGCAGCCAAAGCGGGACTAGCGGGATCATCGAGCAGTTCTTC
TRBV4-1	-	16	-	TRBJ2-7	CASSHRPGLSSYEQYF	TGCGCCAGCAGCCATCGTCCGGGACTCAGCTCCTACGAGCAGTACTTC
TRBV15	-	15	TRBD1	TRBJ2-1	CATSRAGQGINEQFF	TGTGCCACCAGCAGAGCAGGACAGGGGATAAATGAGCAGTTCTTC
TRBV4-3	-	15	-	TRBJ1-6	CASSQSSGSNSPLHF	TGCGCCAGCAGCCAATCGTCAGGTAGTAATTCACCCCTCCACTTT
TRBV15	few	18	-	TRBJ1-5	CATSRVLGSRGAGQPQHF	TGTGCCACCAGCAGAGTTTTGGGTTCCAGGGGTGCGGGTCAGCCCCAGCATTTT
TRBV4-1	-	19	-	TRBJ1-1	CASSPLSRGRAQRNTEAFF	TGCGCCAGCAGCCCCTTATCCCGGGGGAGGGCCCAGCGGAACACTGAAGCTTTCTTT
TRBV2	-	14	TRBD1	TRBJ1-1	CASSRQGVSTEAFF	TGTGCCAGCAGCCGACAGGGTGTGAGCACTGAAGCTTTCTTT
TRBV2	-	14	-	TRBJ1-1	CASRPGGAGTEAFF	TGTGCCAGCAGGCCGGGAGGAGCCGGCACTGAAGCTTTCTTT
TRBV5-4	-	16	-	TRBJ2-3	CASSLDSPSGTDTQYF	TGTGCCAGCAGCTTGGATTCCCCTAGCGGCACAGATACGCAGTATTTT
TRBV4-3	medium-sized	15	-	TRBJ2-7	CASSQEWASSHEQYF	TGCGCCAGCAGCCAAGAGTGGGCTAGCTCACACGAGCAGTACTTC
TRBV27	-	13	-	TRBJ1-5	CASSLNINQPQHF	TGTGCCAGCAGTTTAAATATCAATCAGCCCCAGCATTTT
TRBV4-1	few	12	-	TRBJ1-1	CASSQGASEAFF	TGCGCCAGCAGCCAAGGGGCATCTGAAGCTTTCTTT
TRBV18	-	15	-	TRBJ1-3	CASSLRNDRGNTIYF	TGTGCCAGCTCACTAAGAAACGACAGGGGAAACACCATATATTTT
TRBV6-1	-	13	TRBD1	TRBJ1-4	CASSGDRDEKLFF	TGTGCCAGCAGTGGGGACAGAGATGAAAAACTGTTTTTT
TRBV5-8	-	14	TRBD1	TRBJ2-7	CASSYAGTGYEQYF	TGTGCCAGCAGCTACGCCGGGACAGGATACGAGCAGTACTTC
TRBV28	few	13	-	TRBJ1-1	CASSLEGETEAFF	TGTGCCAGCAGCTTAGAAGGGGAAACTGAAGCTTTCTTT
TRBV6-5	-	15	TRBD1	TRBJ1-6	CASKTGGTYNSPLHF	TGTGCCAGCAAAACAGGGGGCACCTATAATTCACCCCTCCACTTT
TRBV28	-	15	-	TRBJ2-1	CASSISTRYYNEQFF	TGTGCCAGCAGCATTAGCACCCGTTACTACAATGAGCAGTTCTTC
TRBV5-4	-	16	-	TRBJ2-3	CASSVTGTYSTDTQYF	TGTGCCAGCAGCGTTACCGGGACATATAGCACAGATACGCAGTATTTT
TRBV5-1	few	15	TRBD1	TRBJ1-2	CASSAGQGADYGYTF	TGCGCCAGCAGCGCGGGACAGGGGGCGGACTATGGCTACACCTTC
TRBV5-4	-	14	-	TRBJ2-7	CASSYGLGSYEQYF	TGTGCCAGCAGCTATGGACTCGGATCCTACGAGCAGTACTTC
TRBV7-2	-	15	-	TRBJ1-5	CASSLAGGVGQPQHF	TGTGCCAGCAGCCTAGCGGGAGGGGTCGGGCAGCCCCAGCATTTT
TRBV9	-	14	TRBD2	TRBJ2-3	CASRAGLAADTQYF	TGTGCCAGCAGGGCGGGACTAGCGGCAGATACGCAGTATTTT
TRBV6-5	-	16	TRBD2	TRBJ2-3	CASSYKSGRRPDTQYF	TGTGCCAGCAGTTACAAAAGCGGGAGGAGGCCAGATACGCAGTATTTT
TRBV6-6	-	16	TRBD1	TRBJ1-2	CASSYSQGQANYGYTF	TGTGCCAGCAGTTACTCGCAGGGACAGGCTAACTATGGCTACACCTTC
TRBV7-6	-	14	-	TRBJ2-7	CASSLAGSSYEQYF	TGTGCCAGCAGCTTAGCAGGGAGCTCCTACGAGCAGTACTTC
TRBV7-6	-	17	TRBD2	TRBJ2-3	CASSLASGRVWTDTQYF	TGTGCCAGCAGCTTAGCGAGCGGGAGGGTGTGGACAGATACGCAGTATTTT
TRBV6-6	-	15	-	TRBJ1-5	CASSPRGASNQPQHF	TGTGCCAGCAGTCCCCGGGGGGCTAGCAATCAGCCCCAGCATTTT
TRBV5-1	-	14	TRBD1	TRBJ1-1	CASSTGQGGGSAFF	TGCGCCAGCAGCACAGGACAGGGTGGAGGGTCGGCTTTCTTT
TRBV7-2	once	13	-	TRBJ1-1	CASSFLVNTEAFF	TGTGCCAGCAGCTTTCTCGTGAACACTGAAGCTTTCTTT
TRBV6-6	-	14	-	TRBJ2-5	CASTLGGVGETQYF	TGTGCCAGCACCTTGGGGGGTGTCGGGGAGACCCAGTACTTC
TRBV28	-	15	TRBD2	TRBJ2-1	CASSLGKRGNNEQFF	TGTGCCAGCAGTTTGGGCAAGCGGGGAAACAATGAGCAGTTCTTC
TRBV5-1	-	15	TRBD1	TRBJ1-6	CASSSGTVYNSPLHF	TGCGCCAGCAGTTCCGGGACAGTCTATAATTCACCCCTCCACTTT
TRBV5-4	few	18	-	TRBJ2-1	CASSLGQTSGDSYNEQFF	TGTGCCAGCAGCTTGGGTCAGACAAGCGGCGACTCCTACAATGAGCAGTTCTTC
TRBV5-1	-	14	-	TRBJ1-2	CASSLSDRIYGYTF	TGCGCCAGCAGCTTGTCCGACAGGATCTATGGCTACACCTTC
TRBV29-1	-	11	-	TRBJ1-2	CSVVVDYGYTF	TGCAGCGTTGTAGTTGACTATGGCTACACCTTC
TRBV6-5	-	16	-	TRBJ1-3	CASSYGTLASGNTIYF	TGTGCCAGCAGTTACGGCACCCTTGCCTCTGGAAACACCATATATTTT
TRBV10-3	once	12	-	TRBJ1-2	CAINARDYGYTF	TGTGCCATCAATGCGCGGGACTATGGCTACACCTTC
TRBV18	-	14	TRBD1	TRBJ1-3	CASFKGAPGNTIYF	TGTGCCAGCTTCAAGGGGGCTCCCGGAAACACCATATATTTT
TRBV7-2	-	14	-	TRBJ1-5	CASSFAGPNQPQHF	TGTGCCAGCAGCTTCGCGGGGCCCAATCAGCCCCAGCATTTT